Following are 11 T cell receptor beta chains from one sample sequenced in a study of Ad26.COV2.S vaccination and SARS-CoV-2 variants. Only in-frame clones appear in the TCRdb table, and some are missing; sequencing was by immunoSEQ multiplex PCR. Of hundreds of thousands of clones in the sample, about 91% were seen once. Source: peripheral blood, taken after recovery from COVID-19. These TCRs come from a human donor who had recovered from COVID-19.

The genes are TRBV5-1 and TRBJ2-6, with TRBD1 matching over 8 bases. The junction had 4 bases not matched to a gene; V was cut back by 3 bases and J by 2 bases. This CDR3 region has 16 residues. CDR1 SGHRS and CDR2 YFSETQ come from the germline V gene. Here the CDR3 DNA reads TGCGCCAGCAGCTCGACAGGGGATACTGGGGCCAACGTCCTGACTTTC. Translating gives CASSSTGDTGANVLTF.

The J gene is TRBJ2-2, the V gene TRBV3-1 (or the pseudogene TRBV3-2), with TRBD2 matching 7 bases. Trimming at V came to 6 bases and at J to 3 bases, leaving 7 bases not matched to a gene. The CDR3 length is 15 residues. Germline-derived CDR1 and CDR2 are LGHDT and YNNKEL (reference sequence). CDR3 DNA: TGTGCCAGCAGGCCCGGGGCGGGGGACACCGGGGAGCTGTTTTTT. Amino acids: CASRPGAGDTGELFF.

This chain links TRBV7-9 with TRBJ2-7; D is unresolved. The CDR3 length is 14 residues. Trimming took off 7 bases at V and 2 bases at J, with 15 bases between the two ends. The V gene's germline CDR1 is SEHNR and CDR2 FQNEAQ (reference sequence). For the CDR3, the DNA is TGTGCCAGCACCCCCGGGCAGCCCACCTACGAGCAGTACTTC. This gives the protein CASTPGQPTYEQYF. Full variable domain (rest looked up from reference TRBV7-9 and TRBJ2-7): DTGVSQNPRHKITKRGQNVTFRCDPISEHNRLYWYRQTLGQGPEFLTYFQNEAQLEKSRLLSDRFSAERPKGSFSTLEIQRTEQGDSAMYLCASTPGQPTYEQYFGPGTRLTVT.

The rearrangement joins TRBV5-1 to TRBJ1-1; 12 bases agree with TRBD1. The CDR3 runs 17 residues. V was pared by 4 bases and J by 4 bases, with 11 bases of the junction left unmatched. Germline CDR1 is SGHRS and CDR2 is YFSETQ. The CDR3 nucleotides are TGCGCCAGCAGCCCAGGGACAGGGGGCCCAGTTGGCACTGAAGCTTTCTTT. Its protein product is CASSPGTGGPVGTEAFF.

The chain recombines TRBV6-5 with TRBJ1-2, with TRBD1 matching 10 bases. The germline gives CDR1 MNHEY, CDR2 SVGAGI. The CDR3 loop spans 15 amino acids. The J segment lost 8 bases and the V segment lost 3 bases, leaving 9 bases of the junction unmatched. CDR3 residues: CASSYPGQGSGGYTF. The CDR3 nucleotides are TGTGCCAGCAGTTATCCGGGACAGGGGTCGGGCGGCTACACCTTC.

Written as DNA, the CDR3 is TGTGCCAGCAGCACGAGGACAGGGCCAGCGGGGAATGAGCAGTTCTTC. Its translation is CASSTRTGPAGNEQFF. This chain uses TRBV9 with TRBJ2-1, with a tentative D call TRBD1 (8 bases). Germline assignment: CDR1 SGDLS and CDR2 YYNGEE. Trimming shortened V by 4 bases and J by 7 bases, and 21 bases separated the two germline ends. The CDR3 contains 16 residues.

This chain uses TRBV5-1 with TRBJ2-5; D perhaps matches TRBD2 (7 bases). This CDR3 is 16 amino acids long. Germline V CDR1 and CDR2: SGHRS, YFSETQ. Trimming took 3 bases from V and 3 from J, leaving 18 bases between them. The CDR3 loop is CASSSGGAGQKETQYF. The CDR3 region has the DNA TGCGCCAGCAGCTCTGGGGGGGCAGGACAAAAAGAGACCCAGTACTTC.

The genes are TRBV7-2 and TRBJ1-2; 9 positions match TRBD1. This CDR3 contains 17 residues. The V gene end was trimmed by 5 bases and the J gene end by 4 bases; junction bases not matched to a gene: 14. Per germline, CDR1 SGHTA and CDR2 FQGNSA. CDR3 in amino acids: CASSPGQGNRVGYGYTF. The CDR3 region has the DNA TGTGCCAGCAGCCCTGGACAGGGGAATAGAGTGGGCTATGGCTACACCTTC.

The chain joins TRBV19 to TRBJ1-5; D possibly corresponds to TRBD1 (6 bases). The CDR3 totals 14 residues. The germline CDR1 and CDR2 sequences are LNHDA and SQIVND (reference sequence). Deletions cut 4 bases from V and 5 bases from J, with 12 bases between. CDR3 loop: CASSTAQGYQPQHF. CDR3 sequence (DNA): TGTGCCAGTAGTACAGCTCAGGGGTATCAGCCCCAGCATTTT.

The J gene is TRBJ2-1, the V gene TRBV7-8; 9 bases agree with TRBD2. The CDR3 is 16 amino acids. The V gene's germline CDR1 is SGHVS and CDR2 FQNEAQ. The junction had 5 bases not matched to a gene; V was cut back by 1 base and J by 4 bases. CDR3 bases: TGTGCCAGCAGCTTAGTAGGTAGCGGGGGTTACAATGAGCAGTTCTTC. It is translated as CASSLVGSGGYNEQFF.

The gene calls are TRBV2 and TRBJ2-1; TRBD2 is a possible D gene (6 bases). V dropped 6 bases and J dropped 0 bases, with 12 bases sitting between them. The CDR3 is 15 residues long. In germline, CDR1 is SNHLY, CDR2 FYNNEI. Here the CDR3 reads CASSADGSSYNEQFF. The CDR3 bases are TGTGCCAGCAGCGCAGACGGGAGCTCCTACAATGAGCAGTTCTTC.